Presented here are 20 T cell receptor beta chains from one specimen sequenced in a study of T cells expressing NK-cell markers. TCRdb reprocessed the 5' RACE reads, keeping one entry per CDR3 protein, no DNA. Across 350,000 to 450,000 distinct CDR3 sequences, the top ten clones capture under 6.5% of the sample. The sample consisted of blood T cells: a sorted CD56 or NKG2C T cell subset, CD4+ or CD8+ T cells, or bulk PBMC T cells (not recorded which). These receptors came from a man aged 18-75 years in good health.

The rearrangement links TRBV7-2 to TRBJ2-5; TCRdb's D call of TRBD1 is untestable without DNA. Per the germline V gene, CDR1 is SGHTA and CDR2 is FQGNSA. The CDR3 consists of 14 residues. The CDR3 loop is CASSLDRGQETQYF.

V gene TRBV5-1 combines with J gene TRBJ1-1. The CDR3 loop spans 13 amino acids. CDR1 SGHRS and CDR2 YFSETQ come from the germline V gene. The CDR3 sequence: CASSLDSNTEAFF.

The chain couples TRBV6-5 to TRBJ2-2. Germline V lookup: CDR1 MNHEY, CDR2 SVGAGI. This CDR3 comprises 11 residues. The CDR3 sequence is CATQGSGELFF.

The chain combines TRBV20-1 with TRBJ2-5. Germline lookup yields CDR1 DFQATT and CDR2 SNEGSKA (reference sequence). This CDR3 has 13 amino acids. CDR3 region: CSATRSSQETQYF.

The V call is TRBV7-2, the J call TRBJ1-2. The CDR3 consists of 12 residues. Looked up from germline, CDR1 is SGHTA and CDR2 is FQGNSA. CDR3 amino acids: CASTSTNYGYTF.

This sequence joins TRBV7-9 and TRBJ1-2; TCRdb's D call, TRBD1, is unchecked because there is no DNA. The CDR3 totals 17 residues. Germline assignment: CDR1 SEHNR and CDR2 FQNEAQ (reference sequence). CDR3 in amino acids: CASSSPDRAFLVDGYTF.

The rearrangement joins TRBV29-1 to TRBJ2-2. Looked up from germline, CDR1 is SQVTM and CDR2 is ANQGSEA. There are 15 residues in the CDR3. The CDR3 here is CSVGGVTWNTGELFF.

The CDR3 is CASKLADYYEQYF. The chain is built from TRBV6-6 and TRBJ2-7; checking the TCRdb D call of TRBD2 is not possible without DNA. The CDR3 totals 13 residues. Germline CDR1 is MNHNY and CDR2 is SVGAGI (reference sequence).

The CDR3 sequence is CASSPRGGHSEDTQYF. The chain recombines TRBV18 with TRBJ2-3; TCRdb's D gene call, TRBD2, goes unchecked for lack of DNA. The CDR3 contains 16 residues. Germline CDR1 is KGHSH and CDR2 is LQKENI.

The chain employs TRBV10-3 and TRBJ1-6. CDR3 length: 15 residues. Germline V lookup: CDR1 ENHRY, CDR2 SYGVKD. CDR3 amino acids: CAIREGSSYNSPLHF.

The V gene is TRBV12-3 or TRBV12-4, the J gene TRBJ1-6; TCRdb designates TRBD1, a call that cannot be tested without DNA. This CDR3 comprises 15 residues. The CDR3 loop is CASSPSTGRNSPLHF.

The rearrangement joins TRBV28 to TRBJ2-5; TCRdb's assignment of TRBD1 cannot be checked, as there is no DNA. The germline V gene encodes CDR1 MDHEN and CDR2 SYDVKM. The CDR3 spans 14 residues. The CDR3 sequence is CASSPDRPGETQYF.

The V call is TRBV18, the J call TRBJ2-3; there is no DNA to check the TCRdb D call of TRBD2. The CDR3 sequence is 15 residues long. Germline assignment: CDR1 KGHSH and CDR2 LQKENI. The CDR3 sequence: CASSPLGHSTDTQYF.

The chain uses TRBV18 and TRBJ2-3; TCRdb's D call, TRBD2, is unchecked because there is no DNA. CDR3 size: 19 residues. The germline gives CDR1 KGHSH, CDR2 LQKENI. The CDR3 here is CASSPQRLAGGQNLDTQYF.

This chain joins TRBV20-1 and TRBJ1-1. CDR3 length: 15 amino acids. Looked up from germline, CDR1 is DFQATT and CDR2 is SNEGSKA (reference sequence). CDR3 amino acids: CSATPRGWASTEAFF.

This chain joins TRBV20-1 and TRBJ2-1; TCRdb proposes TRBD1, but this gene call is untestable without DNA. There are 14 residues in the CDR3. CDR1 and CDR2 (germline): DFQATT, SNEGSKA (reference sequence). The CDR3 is CSATNRGPYNEQFF.

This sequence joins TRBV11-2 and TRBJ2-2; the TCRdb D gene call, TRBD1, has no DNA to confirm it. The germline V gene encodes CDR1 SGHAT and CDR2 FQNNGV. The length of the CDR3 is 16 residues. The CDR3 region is CASSLRTGPNTGELFF.

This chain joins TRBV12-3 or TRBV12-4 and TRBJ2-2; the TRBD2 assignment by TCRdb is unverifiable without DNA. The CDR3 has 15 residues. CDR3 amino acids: CASSFGGGGTGELFF.

The CDR3 loop is CATSDSLTGPQHF. The chain recombines TRBV24-1 with TRBJ1-5; the TCRdb D gene call, TRBD1, has no DNA to confirm it. CDR1 and CDR2 (germline): KGHDR, SFDVKD. The CDR3 length is 13 residues.

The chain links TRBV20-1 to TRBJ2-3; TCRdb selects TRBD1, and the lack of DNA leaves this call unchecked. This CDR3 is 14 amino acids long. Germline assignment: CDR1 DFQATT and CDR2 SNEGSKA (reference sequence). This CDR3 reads CSAGTWDGTDTQYF.